The 25 T cell receptor beta chains given below trace back to one sample, sequenced in a study of blood T cell repertoires in COVID-19. Sequencing used immunoSEQ multiplex PCR; TCRdb keeps in-frame clones, though not all of them. The sample holds 45,000 to 55,000 clones; roughly 90% are singletons and the top ten take around 2.1%. Sequencing was carried out using peripheral blood. These receptors were taken from a human donor in a cohort sampled during active COVID-19.

The V gene is TRBV9, the J gene TRBJ2-3; unclear D gene. The germline V and J ends were trimmed by 4 bases and 4 bases, with 10 bases remaining between them. CDR1 is SGDLS, CDR2 YYNGEE, per germline. This CDR3 is built from 13 residues. The DNA for the CDR3 is TGTGCCAGCAGCCCTCCTCCGGCAGATACGCAGTATTTT. As protein: CASSPPPADTQYF. The whole variable domain, filled in from reference TRBV9 and TRBJ2-3, reads DSGVTQTPKHLITATGQRVTLRCSPRSGDLSVYWYQQSLDQGLQFLIQYYNGEERAKGNILERFSAQQFPDLHSELNLSSLELGDSALYFCASSPPPADTQYFGPGTRLTVL.

V and J are TRBV11-2 and TRBJ2-3; D not certain. Germline V lookup: CDR1 SGHAT, CDR2 FQNNGV. The CDR3 consists of 14 residues. The germline V and J ends were trimmed by 1 base and 2 bases, with 7 bases remaining between them. CDR3 protein: CASSLGAYTDTQYF. The CDR3 coding sequence is TGTGCCAGCAGCTTAGGGGCCTACACAGATACGCAGTATTTT.

For the CDR3, the DNA is TGCGCCAGCAGCCAAGATATGTCGACAGGGGGAATCAACGAGCAGTACTTC. It yields the protein CASSQDMSTGGINEQYF. The J gene is TRBJ2-7, the V gene TRBV4-1, with 9 bases fitting TRBD1. After removal of 0 bases from V and 5 bases from J, the junction contained 11 bases not matched to a gene. The CDR3 contains 17 residues. The germline CDR1 and CDR2 sequences are MGHRA and YSYEKL.

This sequence joins TRBV28 and TRBJ1-5; a possible D gene is TRBD1 (5 bases). The CDR3 loop spans 14 amino acids. V gave up 6 bases and J gave up 5 bases, with 14 bases separating them. The germline gives CDR1 MDHEN, CDR2 SYDVKM. The CDR3 spells CASRPRKGHQPQHF. CDR3 bases: TGTGCCAGCAGACCCCGAAAGGGGCATCAGCCCCAGCATTTT.

This chain joins TRBV2 and TRBJ2-7; 11 positions match TRBD1. Trimming at V came to 6 bases and at J to 2 bases, leaving 3 bases not matched to a gene. The length of the CDR3 is 14 residues. Germline V gives CDR1 SNHLY, CDR2 FYNNEI. The CDR3 protein is CASRGTGGPYEQYF. CDR3 coding DNA: TGTGCCAGCAGAGGGACAGGGGGTCCCTACGAGCAGTACTTC. Full variable domain (rest looked up from reference TRBV2 and TRBJ2-7): EPEVTQTPSHQVTQMGQEVILRCVPISNHLYFYWYRQILGQKVEFLVSFYNNEISEKSEIFDDQFSVERPDGSNFTLKIRSTKLEDSAMYFCASRGTGGPYEQYFGPGTRLTVT.

The chain links TRBV29-1 to TRBJ1-1, with 7 bases fitting TRBD1. From germline, CDR1 is SQVTM and CDR2 ANQGSEA. The J segment lost 10 bases and the V segment lost 6 bases, leaving 14 bases of the junction unmatched. This CDR3 is 13 amino acids long. For the CDR3, the DNA is TGCAGCGTCGCCCCGACAGGGCGGAACCTAGCTTTCTTT. It specifies CSVAPTGRNLAFF. Variable domain in full (rest from reference TRBV29-1 and TRBJ1-1): SAVISQKPSRDICQRGTSLTIQCQVDSQVTMMFWYRQQPGQSLTLIATANQGSEATYESGFVIDKFPISRPNLTFSTLTVSNMSPEDSSIYLCSVAPTGRNLAFFGQGTRLTVV.

The gene calls are TRBV9 and TRBJ1-5, with 10 bases lining up with TRBD1. Trimming removed 4 bases from V and 11 bases from J; junction bases left unmatched: 9. The CDR3 is 14 amino acids. The germline gives CDR1 SGDLS, CDR2 YYNGEE. Here the CDR3 reads CASSPGTGEEAQHF. CDR3 nucleotide sequence: TGTGCCAGCAGCCCAGGGACAGGGGAAGAAGCCCAGCATTTT.

This chain joins TRBV5-4 and TRBJ1-1; the D gene is possibly TRBD1 (5 bases). There are 16 residues in the CDR3. Per the germline V gene, CDR1 is SGHNT and CDR2 is YYREEE (reference sequence). Trimming removed 2 bases at V and 1 base at J, with 15 bases between. This CDR3 reads CASSLGFAQGNTEAFF. The CDR3 DNA reads TGTGCCAGCAGCTTAGGATTCGCCCAGGGGAACACTGAAGCTTTCTTT.

The rearrangement joins TRBV5-1 to TRBJ2-7, with a tentative D call TRBD1 (6 bases). V lost 0 bases, J lost 4 bases, and 11 bases lay in between. Germline V CDR1 and CDR2: SGHRS, YFSETQ. The length of the CDR3 is 14 residues. The CDR3 DNA reads TGCGCCAGCAGCTTGGTACAGGGTATTTACGAGCAGTACTTC. It translates to CASSLVQGIYEQYF. The full variable domain, completed using reference TRBV5-1 and TRBJ2-7, is KAGVTQTPRYLIKTRGQQVTLSCSPISGHRSVSWYQQTPGQGLQFLFEYFSETQRNKGNFPGRFSGRQFSNSRSEMNVSTLELGDSALYLCASSLVQGIYEQYFGPGTRLTVT.

V and J are TRBV6-2 or TRBV6-3 and TRBJ2-4; D possibly corresponds to TRBD1 (5 bases). Germline CDR1 and CDR2: MNHEY and SVGEGT. The CDR3 sequence is 16 residues long. Trimming cost V 1 base and J 0 bases, with 10 bases left between them. In DNA form, the CDR3 reads TGTGCCAGCAGTTACTGGAGACAGATAGCCAAAAACATTCAGTACTTC. Protein sequence: CASSYWRQIAKNIQYF.

Here the CDR3 DNA reads TGTGCCAGCAGTTACTCGGGACAGGGTATTGGGCAGTACTTC. Translating it yields CASSYSGQGIGQYF. The chain has TRBV6-5 and TRBJ2-7; TRBD1 matches at 9 bases. Unmatched junction bases numbered 6, after V lost 0 bases and J lost 9 bases. Per germline, CDR1 MNHEY and CDR2 SVGAGI. This CDR3 spans 14 amino acids.

The rearrangement uses TRBV1 and TRBJ2-7; the table's TRBD2 call for D was not verified on the DNA. TRBV1 is a pseudogene locus. The CDR3 consists of 17 residues. CDR3: CTSSQGQMAGGPYEQYF. DNA of the CDR3: TGCACCAGCAGCCAAGGTCAGATGGCGGGTGGGCCCTACGAGCAGTACTTC.

V usage is TRBV15 and J usage is TRBJ1-2; 7 bases align to TRBD1. J lost 8 bases, V lost 1 base, and 4 bases had no gene match. The CDR3 covers 13 residues. Germline CDR1 reads LNHNV; CDR2 reads YYDKDF (reference sequence). CDR3 DNA sequence: TGTGCCACCAGCAGAGTGCAGGGGGGAGGCTACACCTTC. Its protein product is CATSRVQGGGYTF.

The chain uses TRBV7-2 and TRBJ2-3; TRBD2 matches at 9 bases. This CDR3 comprises 17 residues. Germline CDR1 SGHTA, CDR2 FQGNSA. V dropped 3 bases and J dropped 1; count of bases not matched to a gene: 8. The CDR3 loop is CASSFSFSGSGTDTQYF. The CDR3 nucleotides read TGTGCCAGCAGCTTTTCCTTTAGCGGGAGCGGCACAGATACGCAGTATTTT.

The V and J genes are TRBV7-2 and TRBJ1-1; TRBD1 matches 8 bases. Trimming cost V 3 bases and J 5 bases; bases outside gene matches: 8. The length of the CDR3 is 15 residues. Germline CDR1 reads SGHTA; CDR2 reads FQGNSA. The CDR3 is CASSLETGVRTEAFF. The CDR3 region has the DNA TGTGCCAGCAGCTTGGAGACAGGGGTTAGGACTGAAGCTTTCTTT.

V gene TRBV5-1 combines with J gene TRBJ2-7; the D gene is possibly TRBD1 (6 bases). Trimming removed 0 bases at V and 0 bases at J, with 13 bases between. Germline CDR1 reads SGHRS; CDR2 reads YFSETQ. This CDR3 has 16 amino acids. The CDR3 sequence: CASSLGVGASSYEQYF. Written as DNA, the CDR3 is TGCGCCAGCAGCTTGGGGGTGGGGGCGAGCTCCTACGAGCAGTACTTC. The full variable domain, with the rest looked up from reference TRBV5-1 and TRBJ2-7, is KAGVTQTPRYLIKTRGQQVTLSCSPISGHRSVSWYQQTPGQGLQFLFEYFSETQRNKGNFPGRFSGRQFSNSRSEMNVSTLELGDSALYLCASSLGVGASSYEQYFGPGTRLTVT.

The CDR3 protein is CASSIGRNNQPQHF. The CDR3 DNA reads as TGTGCCAGTAGTATCGGCAGGAATAATCAGCCCCAGCATTTT. The chain joins TRBV19 to TRBJ1-5; D unclear. Trimming removed 3 bases at V and 4 bases at J, with 10 bases between. The CDR3 covers 14 residues. Germline V gene lookup returns CDR1 LNHDA and CDR2 SQIVND (reference sequence).

The chain joins TRBV27 to TRBJ2-5; D remains ambiguous. The V gene lost 5 bases and the J gene lost 5 bases, with 9 bases spanning the gap. CDR3 length equals 12 residues. Germline CDR1 is MNHEY and CDR2 is SMNVEV (reference sequence). The CDR3 nucleotides are TGTGCCAGCAGTCCGCTCGGGGAGACCCAGTACTTC. Translating gives CASSPLGETQYF.

The sample holds a few counts of this clone. This sequence joins TRBV19 and TRBJ1-5, with D possibly TRBD1 on 5 matching bases. From germline, CDR1 is LNHDA and CDR2 SQIVND (reference sequence). CDR3 length equals 16 residues. The V end lost 7 bases, the J end lost 1 base, and 17 bases lay between the germline ends. This CDR3 is CASKSGTGSSNQPQHF. The CDR3 nucleotides are TGTGCCAGTAAATCAGGGACTGGGAGCAGCAATCAGCCCCAGCATTTT.

The rearrangement uses TRBV10-3 and TRBJ1-1; 7 bases match TRBD1. CDR1 ENHRY and CDR2 SYGVKD come from the germline V gene. This CDR3 spans 20 amino acids. V shed 0 bases, J shed 0 bases, and the junction held 16 bases outside the gene matches. This chain's CDR3 is CAISESVVQGRNVMNTEAFF. The CDR3 region has the DNA TGTGCCATCAGTGAGTCAGTCGTACAGGGGCGGAATGTAATGAACACTGAAGCTTTCTTT.

The chain recombines TRBV7-2 with TRBJ1-6; 9 positions agree with TRBD1. The V and J ends lost 2 bases and 5 bases, in that order; junction bases with no gene match: 4. There are 16 residues in the CDR3. Germline CDR1 is SGHTA and CDR2 is FQGNSA. CDR3 coding DNA: TGTGCCAGCAGCTTAAGGGGACAGGGAAATAATTCACCCCTCCACTTT. It yields the protein CASSLRGQGNNSPLHF.

The V call is TRBV11-2, the J call TRBJ1-5; no clear D gene. The CDR3 consists of 13 residues. Trimming pared 0 bases from V and 3 bases from J, leaving 3 bases between. Germline values: CDR1 SGHAT, CDR2 FQNNGV. The DNA for the CDR3 is TGTGCCAGCAGCTTAGAACACAATCAGCCCCAGCATTTT. Translating gives CASSLEHNQPQHF.

The CDR3 bases are TGTGCCAGCAGCTTGGGCGGCCCAATGAACACTGAAGCTTTCTTT. This sequence encodes CASSLGGPMNTEAFF. The chain employs TRBV5-8 and TRBJ1-1, with D unclear. Germline-derived CDR1 and CDR2 are SGHTS and YDEGEE. The CDR3 has 15 amino acids. Trimming took off 0 bases at V and 0 bases at J, with 9 bases between the two ends.

This chain links TRBV15 with TRBJ2-5; 11 bases agree with TRBD2. The length of the CDR3 is 17 residues. Germline V gene sequence: CDR1 LNHNV, CDR2 YYDKDF (reference sequence). V was pared by 3 bases and J by 3 bases, with 9 bases of the junction left unmatched. The CDR3 is CATSSSGRAQDEETQYF. In DNA form, the CDR3 reads TGTGCCACCAGCAGTAGCGGGAGGGCCCAGGACGAAGAGACCCAGTACTTC.

On this clone: At one of its ends the junction is not consistent with the germline gene, which may arise from a read error. CDR3 protein: CARRTSGSRNSEQYF. DNA of the CDR3: TGTGCCCGCAGGACTAGCGGGAGTAGGAATTCCGAGCAGTACTTC. This chain links TRBV2 with TRBJ2-7, with 13 bases aligning to TRBD2. The CDR3 is 15 residues long. The germline CDR1 and CDR2 sequences are SNHLY and FYNNEI.